These 2 T cell receptor beta chains originate from one sample sequenced in a study of human T cells and chemical hapten exposure. TCRdb reprocessed the RACE reads via MiXCR and lists one record per CDR3 protein. The sample has more than 100,000 distinct CDR3 sequences; approximately 15% are singletons. Time point in this sample: patch test 1, 2 weeks after DPC sensitization. Treatment indicated: therapeutic diphenylcyclopropenone sensitization with weekly scalp DPC. The specimen was whole blood, collected in connection with sensitization to the hapten diphenylcyclopropenone (DPC). Every receptor here comes from a man younger than 35 with alopecia areata. Some clones in this sample may be carry-over from other donors' samples.

This rearrangement joins TRBV20-1 to TRBJ1-2, with D possibly being TRBD1 (6 bases). V was trimmed by 2 bases and J by 0 bases, leaving 10 bases between them. Germline-derived CDR1 and CDR2 are DFQATT and SNEGSKA (reference sequence). The CDR3 is made up of 14 amino acids. This CDR3 reads CSARSGTSNYGYTF. The CDR3 nucleotides are TGCAGTGCTAGAAGCGGGACATCTAACTATGGCTACACCTTC.

This sequence joins TRBV18 and TRBJ1-5; D possibly corresponds to TRBD1 (5 bases). V lost 6 bases and J 6 bases, leaving 24 bases between the germline ends. Germline CDR1 and CDR2: KGHSH and LQKENI. The CDR3 covers 17 residues. The CDR3 sequence is CASSSFPELGGIQPQHF. CDR3 nucleotides: TGTGCCAGCTCGTCCTTTCCTGAGCTTGGGGGGATTCAGCCCCAGCATTTT.